This T cell receptor beta chain is drawn from a study of spatial heterogeneity in lung cancer. A unique molecular identifier was carried by every single TCR cDNA molecule. In TCRdb, the 5' RACE reads were re-called with MiXCR into one record per CDR3 protein. Among approximately 90,000 distinct CDR3 sequences listed, approximately 8.6% were seen once. Time point denoted: sample taken at primary tumor resection. Sequencing of whole RNA from tumor, nontumor lung or frozen PBMC involved no sorting. A total of over 70 untreated early-stage non-small cell lung cancer patients served as donors. Germline values: CDR1 MNHNS, CDR2 SASEGT. The CDR3 totals 13 residues. The germline V and J ends were trimmed by 2 bases and 2 bases, with 4 bases remaining between them.

The clonotype was recovered from a male donor with early-stage non-small cell lung cancer. This chain connects TRBV6-1 to TRBJ2-1; the D is unclear. The material was PBMCs, obtained at surgery. In DNA form, the CDR3 reads TGTGCCAGCAGTGAACAAGCCTACAATGAGCAGTTCTTC. This encodes CASSEQAYNEQFF.